Included here is one T cell receptor beta chain sequence, with context. This sample stems from a study of response to subunit inactivated influenza vaccine. TCRdb reanalysed the RT-PCR reads using MiXCR and keeps one entry per CDR3 protein. The repertoire holds 280,000 or so distinct CDR3 sequences, with 20% to 25% as singletons. Deletions cut 0 bases from V and 3 bases from J, with 9 bases between. The germline V gene encodes CDR1 LGHNA and CDR2 YSLEER. The CDR3 covers 15 residues. The gene calls are TRBV4-3 and TRBJ1-5, with TRBD1 as a possible D gene (5 bases). The sequenced sample was PBMCs from blood, obtained 21 months after vaccination. The clonotype was recovered from a man between 50 and 75 years old who received an inactivated influenza vaccine. CDR3 bases: TGCGCCAGCAGCCAAGATCCAGGGATCAATCAGCCCCAGCATTTT. It codes for CASSQDPGINQPQHF.